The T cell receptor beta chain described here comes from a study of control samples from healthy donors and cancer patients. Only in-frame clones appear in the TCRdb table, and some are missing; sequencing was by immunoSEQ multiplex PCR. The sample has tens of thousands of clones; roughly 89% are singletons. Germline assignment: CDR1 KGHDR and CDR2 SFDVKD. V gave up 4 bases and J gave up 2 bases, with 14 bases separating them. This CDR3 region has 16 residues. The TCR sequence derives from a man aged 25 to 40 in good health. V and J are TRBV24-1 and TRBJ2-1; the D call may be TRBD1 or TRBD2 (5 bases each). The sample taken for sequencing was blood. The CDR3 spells CATSEENRGPYNEQFF. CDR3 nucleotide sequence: TGTGCCACCAGTGAGGAAAATCGGGGCCCCTACAATGAGCAGTTCTTC.